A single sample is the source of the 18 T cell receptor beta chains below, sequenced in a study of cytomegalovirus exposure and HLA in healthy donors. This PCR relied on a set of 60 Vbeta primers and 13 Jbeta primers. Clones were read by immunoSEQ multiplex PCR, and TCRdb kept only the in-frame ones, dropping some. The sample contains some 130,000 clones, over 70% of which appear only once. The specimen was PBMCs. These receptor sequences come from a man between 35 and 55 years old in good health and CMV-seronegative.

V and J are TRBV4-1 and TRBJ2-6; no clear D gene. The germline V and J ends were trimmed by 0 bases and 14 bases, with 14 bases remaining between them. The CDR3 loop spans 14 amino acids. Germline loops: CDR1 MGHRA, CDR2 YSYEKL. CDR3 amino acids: CASSQDFSGIFLTF. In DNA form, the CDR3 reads TGCGCCAGCAGCCAAGATTTTTCAGGCATTTTCCTGACTTTC.

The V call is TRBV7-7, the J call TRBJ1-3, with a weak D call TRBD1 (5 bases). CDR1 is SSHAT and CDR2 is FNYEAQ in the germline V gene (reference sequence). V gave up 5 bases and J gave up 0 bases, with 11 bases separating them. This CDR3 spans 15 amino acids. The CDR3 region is CASSDTTDSGNTIYF. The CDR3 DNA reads TGTGCCAGCAGCGATACGACAGACTCTGGAAACACCATATATTTT.

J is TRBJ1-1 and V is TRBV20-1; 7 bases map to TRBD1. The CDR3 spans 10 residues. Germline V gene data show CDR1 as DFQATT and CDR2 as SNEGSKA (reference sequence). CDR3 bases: TGCAGGATTGGGACAGTAGAAGCTTTCTTT. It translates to CRIGTVEAFF.

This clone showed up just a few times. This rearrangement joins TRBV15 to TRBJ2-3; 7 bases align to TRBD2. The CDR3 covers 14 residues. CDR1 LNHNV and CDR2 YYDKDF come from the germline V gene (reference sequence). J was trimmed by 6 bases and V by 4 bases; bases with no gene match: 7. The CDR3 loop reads CATSTGLGGDTQYF. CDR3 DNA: TGTGCCACCAGCACCGGACTGGGGGGGGATACGCAGTATTTT.

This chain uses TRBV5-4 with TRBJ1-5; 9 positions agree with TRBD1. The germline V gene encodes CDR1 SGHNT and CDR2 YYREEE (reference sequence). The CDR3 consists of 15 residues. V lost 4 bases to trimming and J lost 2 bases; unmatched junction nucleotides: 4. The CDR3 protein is CASSDRGSGNQPQHF. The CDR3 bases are TGTGCCAGCAGCGACAGGGGGTCGGGCAATCAGCCCCAGCATTTT.

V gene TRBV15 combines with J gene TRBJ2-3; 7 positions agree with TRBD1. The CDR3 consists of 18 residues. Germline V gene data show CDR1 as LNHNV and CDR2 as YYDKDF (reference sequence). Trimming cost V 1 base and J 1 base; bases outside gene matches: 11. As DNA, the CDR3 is TGTGCCACCAGCAGAGGAACCCAGCGAGGGGGCGGCACAGATACGCAGTATTTT. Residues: CATSRGTQRGGGTDTQYF.

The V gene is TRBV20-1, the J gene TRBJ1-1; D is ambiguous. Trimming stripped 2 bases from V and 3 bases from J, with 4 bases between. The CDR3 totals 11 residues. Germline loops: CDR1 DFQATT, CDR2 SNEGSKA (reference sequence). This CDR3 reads CSARPYTEAFF. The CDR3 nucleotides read TGCAGTGCTAGACCCTACACTGAAGCTTTCTTT.

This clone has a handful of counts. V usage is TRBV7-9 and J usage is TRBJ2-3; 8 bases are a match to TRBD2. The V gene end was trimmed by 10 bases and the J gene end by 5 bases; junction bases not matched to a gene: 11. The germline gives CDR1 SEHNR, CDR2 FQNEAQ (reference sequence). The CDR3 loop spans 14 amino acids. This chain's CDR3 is CATGRGGPRDTQYF. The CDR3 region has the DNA TGTGCCACAGGCCGGGGGGGGCCGCGAGATACGCAGTATTTT.

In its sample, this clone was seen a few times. CDR3 protein: CASSPLEQPQHF. DNA of the CDR3: TGTGCCAGCAGCCCCCTGGAGCAGCCCCAGCATTTT. The chain joins TRBV16 to TRBJ1-5; D is ambiguous. Germline CDR1 KGHSY, CDR2 FQNENV. The CDR3 extends over 12 amino acids. The ends were cut back, 4 bases at V and 7 bases at J, with 8 bases in the middle.

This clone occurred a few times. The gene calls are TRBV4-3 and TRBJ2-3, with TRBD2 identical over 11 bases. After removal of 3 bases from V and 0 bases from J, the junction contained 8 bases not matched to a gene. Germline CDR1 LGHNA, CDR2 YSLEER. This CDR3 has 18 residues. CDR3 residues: CASSHAFLAGGSTDTQYF. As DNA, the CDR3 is TGCGCCAGCAGCCATGCGTTTCTAGCGGGAGGCAGCACAGATACGCAGTATTTT.

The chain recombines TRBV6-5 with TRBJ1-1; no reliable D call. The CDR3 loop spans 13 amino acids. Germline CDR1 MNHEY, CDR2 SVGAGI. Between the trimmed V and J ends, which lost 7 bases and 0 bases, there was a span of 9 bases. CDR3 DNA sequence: TGTGCCAGCACCTCCCAGATGAACACTGAAGCTTTCTTT. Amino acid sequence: CASTSQMNTEAFF.

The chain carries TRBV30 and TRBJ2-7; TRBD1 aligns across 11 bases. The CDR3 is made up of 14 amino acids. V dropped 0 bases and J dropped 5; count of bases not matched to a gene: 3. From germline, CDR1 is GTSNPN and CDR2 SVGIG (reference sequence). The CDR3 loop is CAWSVWDRGDEQYF. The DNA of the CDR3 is TGTGCCTGGAGTGTATGGGACAGGGGGGACGAGCAGTACTTC.

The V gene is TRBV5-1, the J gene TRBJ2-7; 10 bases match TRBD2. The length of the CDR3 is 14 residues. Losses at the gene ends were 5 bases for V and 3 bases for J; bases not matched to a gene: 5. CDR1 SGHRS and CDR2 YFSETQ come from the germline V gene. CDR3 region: CASRDSSGGYEQYF. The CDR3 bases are TGCGCCAGCAGGGATTCTAGCGGGGGCTACGAGCAGTACTTC.

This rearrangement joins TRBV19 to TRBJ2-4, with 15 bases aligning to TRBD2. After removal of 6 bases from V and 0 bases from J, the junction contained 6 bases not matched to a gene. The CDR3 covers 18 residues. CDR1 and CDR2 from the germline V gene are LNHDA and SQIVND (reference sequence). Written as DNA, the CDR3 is TGTGCCAGTAGGGCCGGGACTAGCGGGGGGCAAGCCAAAAACATTCAGTACTTC. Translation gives CASRAGTSGGQAKNIQYF. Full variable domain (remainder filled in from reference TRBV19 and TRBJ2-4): DGGITQSPKYLFRKEGQNVTLSCEQNLNHDAMYWYRQDPGQGLRLIYYSQIVNDFQKGDIAEGYSVSREKKESFPLTVTSAQKNPTAFYLCASRAGTSGGQAKNIQYFGAGTRLSVL.

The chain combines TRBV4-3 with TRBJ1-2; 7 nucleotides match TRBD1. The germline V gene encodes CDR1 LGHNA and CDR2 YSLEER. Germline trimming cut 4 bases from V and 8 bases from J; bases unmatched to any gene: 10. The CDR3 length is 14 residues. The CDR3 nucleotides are TGCGCCAGCAGCCCTGTGCAGGGGGTTGACGGCTACACCTTC. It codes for CASSPVQGVDGYTF.

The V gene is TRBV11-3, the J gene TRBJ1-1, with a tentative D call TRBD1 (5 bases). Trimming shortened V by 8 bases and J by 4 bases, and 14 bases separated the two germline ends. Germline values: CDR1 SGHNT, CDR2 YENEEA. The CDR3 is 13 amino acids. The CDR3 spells CASAVGGFTEAFF. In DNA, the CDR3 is TGTGCCAGCGCCGTGGGGGGGTTCACTGAAGCTTTCTTT.

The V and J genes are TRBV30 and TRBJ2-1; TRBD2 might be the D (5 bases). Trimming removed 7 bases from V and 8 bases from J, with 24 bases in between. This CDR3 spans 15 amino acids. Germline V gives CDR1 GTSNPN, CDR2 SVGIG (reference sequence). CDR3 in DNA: TGTGCCTTGGGAGTACGTGGCGGGCGCCCCGATGAGCAGTTCTTC. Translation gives CALGVRGGRPDEQFF.

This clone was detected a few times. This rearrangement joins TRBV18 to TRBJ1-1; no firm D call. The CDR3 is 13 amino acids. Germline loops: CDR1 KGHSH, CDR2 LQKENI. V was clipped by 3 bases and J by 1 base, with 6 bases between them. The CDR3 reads CASSPRENTEAFF. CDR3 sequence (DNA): TGTGCCAGCTCACCGAGAGAGAACACTGAAGCTTTCTTT.